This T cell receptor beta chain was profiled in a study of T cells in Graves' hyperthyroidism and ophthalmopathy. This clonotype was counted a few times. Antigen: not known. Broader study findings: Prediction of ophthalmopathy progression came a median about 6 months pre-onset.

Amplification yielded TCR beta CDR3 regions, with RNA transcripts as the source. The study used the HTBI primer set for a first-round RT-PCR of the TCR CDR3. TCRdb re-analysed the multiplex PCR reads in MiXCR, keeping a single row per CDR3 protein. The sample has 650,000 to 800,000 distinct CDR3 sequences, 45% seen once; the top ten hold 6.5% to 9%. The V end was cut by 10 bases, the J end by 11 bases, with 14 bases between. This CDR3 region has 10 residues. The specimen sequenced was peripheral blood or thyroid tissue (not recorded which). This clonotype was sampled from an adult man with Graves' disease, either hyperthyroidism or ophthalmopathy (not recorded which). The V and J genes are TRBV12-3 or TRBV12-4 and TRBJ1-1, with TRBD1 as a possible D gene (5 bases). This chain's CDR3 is CAITGEPAFF. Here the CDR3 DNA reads TGTGCCATTACAGGAGAACCGGCTTTCTTT.